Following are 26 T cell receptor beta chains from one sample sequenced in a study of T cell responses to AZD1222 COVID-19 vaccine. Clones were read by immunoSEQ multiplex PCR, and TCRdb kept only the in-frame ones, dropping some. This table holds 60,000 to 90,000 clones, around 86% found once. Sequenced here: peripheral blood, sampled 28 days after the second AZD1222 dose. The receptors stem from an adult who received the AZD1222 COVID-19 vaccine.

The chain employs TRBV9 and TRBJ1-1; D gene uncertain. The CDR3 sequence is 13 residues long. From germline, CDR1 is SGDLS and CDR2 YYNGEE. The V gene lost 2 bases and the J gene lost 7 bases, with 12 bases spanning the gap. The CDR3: CASSVGYSGEAFF. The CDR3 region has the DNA TGTGCCAGCAGCGTCGGTTACTCGGGTGAAGCTTTCTTT.

The CDR3 DNA reads as TGTGCCAGCAGTGAAATACAGGCCGGATACTATGGCTACACCTTC. Translated, it gives CASSEIQAGYYGYTF. The V gene is TRBV6-1, the J gene TRBJ1-2; possible D gene TRBD1, 5 bases. Germline V gives CDR1 MNHNS, CDR2 SASEGT. The V gene lost 2 bases and the J gene lost 3 bases, with 13 bases spanning the gap. This CDR3 region has 15 residues.

The CDR3 reads CATSRDRSHWEQYF. The CDR3 DNA follows: TGTGCCACCAGCAGAGACAGGTCCCATTGGGAGCAGTACTTC. The J gene is TRBJ2-7, the V gene TRBV15; no clear D. The CDR3 extends over 14 amino acids. V was cut by 0 bases and J by 7 bases, with 13 bases left in between. Germline V gene data show CDR1 as LNHNV and CDR2 as YYDKDF (reference sequence).

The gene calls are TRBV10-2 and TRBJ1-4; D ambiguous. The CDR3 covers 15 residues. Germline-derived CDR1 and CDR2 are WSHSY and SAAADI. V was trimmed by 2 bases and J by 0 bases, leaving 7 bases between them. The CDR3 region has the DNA TGCGCCAGCAGTGAGCCGACAACAACTAATGAAAAACTGTTTTTT. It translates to CASSEPTTTNEKLFF.

The CDR3 protein is CASSPRGGVQPQHF. Written as DNA, the CDR3 is TGTGCCAGCAGCCCCAGAGGGGGGGTTCAGCCCCAGCATTTT. The gene calls are TRBV11-3 and TRBJ1-5, with D perhaps matching TRBD1 (6 bases). The CDR3 loop spans 14 amino acids. From germline, CDR1 is SGHNT and CDR2 YENEEA. V gave up 5 bases and J gave up 6 bases, with 14 bases separating them.

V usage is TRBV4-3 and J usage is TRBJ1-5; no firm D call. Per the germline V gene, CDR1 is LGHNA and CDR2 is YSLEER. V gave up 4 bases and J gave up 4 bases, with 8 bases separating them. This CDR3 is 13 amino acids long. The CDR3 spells CASSPRLNQPQHF. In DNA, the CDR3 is TGCGCCAGCAGCCCCCGGCTGAATCAGCCCCAGCATTTT.

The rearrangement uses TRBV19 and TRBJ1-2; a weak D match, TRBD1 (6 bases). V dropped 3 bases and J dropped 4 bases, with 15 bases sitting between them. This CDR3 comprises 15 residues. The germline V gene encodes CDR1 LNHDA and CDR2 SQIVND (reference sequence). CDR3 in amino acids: CASSISQGLRYGYTF. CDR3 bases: TGTGCCAGTAGTATTTCTCAGGGGTTGCGCTATGGCTACACCTTC.

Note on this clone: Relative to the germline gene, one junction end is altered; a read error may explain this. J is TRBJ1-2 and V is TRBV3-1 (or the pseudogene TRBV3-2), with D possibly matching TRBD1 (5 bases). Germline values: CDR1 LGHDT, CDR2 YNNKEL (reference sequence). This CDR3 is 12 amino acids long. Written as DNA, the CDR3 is TGTGCCAGCAGCCAAGGGGAGAACAGGCCTCTCTTC. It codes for CASSQGENRPLF.

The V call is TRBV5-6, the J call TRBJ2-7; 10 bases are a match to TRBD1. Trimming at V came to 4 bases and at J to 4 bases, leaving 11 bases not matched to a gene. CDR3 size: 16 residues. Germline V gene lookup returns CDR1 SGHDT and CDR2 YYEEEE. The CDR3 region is CASSPLRTGGAYEQYF. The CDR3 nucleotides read TGTGCCAGCAGCCCTCTGCGGACAGGGGGTGCATACGAGCAGTACTTC.

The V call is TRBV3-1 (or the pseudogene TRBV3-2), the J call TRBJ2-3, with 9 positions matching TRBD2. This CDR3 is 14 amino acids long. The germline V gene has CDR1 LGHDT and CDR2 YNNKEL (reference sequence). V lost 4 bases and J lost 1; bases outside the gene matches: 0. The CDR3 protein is CASSLAGGTDTQYF. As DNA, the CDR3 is TGTGCCAGCAGCCTAGCGGGGGGCACAGATACGCAGTATTTT.

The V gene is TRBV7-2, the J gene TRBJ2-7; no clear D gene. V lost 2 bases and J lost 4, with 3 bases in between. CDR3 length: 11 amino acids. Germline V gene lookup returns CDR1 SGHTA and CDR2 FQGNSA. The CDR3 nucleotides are TGTGCCAGCAGCTTAAGTTACGAGCAGTACTTC. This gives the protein CASSLSYEQYF.

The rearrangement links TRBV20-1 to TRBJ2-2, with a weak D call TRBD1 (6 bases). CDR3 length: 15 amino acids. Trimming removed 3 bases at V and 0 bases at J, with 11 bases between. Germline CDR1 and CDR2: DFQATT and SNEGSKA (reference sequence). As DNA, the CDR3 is TGCAGTGCTAGTCGTCAGGGGACGAACACCGGGGAGCTGTTTTTT. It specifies CSASRQGTNTGELFF.

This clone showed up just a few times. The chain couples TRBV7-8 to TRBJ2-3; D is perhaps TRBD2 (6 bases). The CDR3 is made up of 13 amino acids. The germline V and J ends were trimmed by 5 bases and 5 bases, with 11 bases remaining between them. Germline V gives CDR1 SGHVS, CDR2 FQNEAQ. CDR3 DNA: TGTGCCAGCAGCCCCCCGCGGGAAGATACGCAGTATTTT. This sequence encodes CASSPPREDTQYF.

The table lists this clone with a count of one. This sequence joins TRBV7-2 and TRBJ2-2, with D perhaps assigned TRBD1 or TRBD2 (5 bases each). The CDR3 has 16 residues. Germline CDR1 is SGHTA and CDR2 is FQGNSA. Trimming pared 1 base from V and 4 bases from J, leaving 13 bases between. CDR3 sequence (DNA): TGTGCCAGCAGCTTAGATCCTAGCAGGGTCACCGGGGAGCTGTTTTTT. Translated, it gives CASSLDPSRVTGELFF.

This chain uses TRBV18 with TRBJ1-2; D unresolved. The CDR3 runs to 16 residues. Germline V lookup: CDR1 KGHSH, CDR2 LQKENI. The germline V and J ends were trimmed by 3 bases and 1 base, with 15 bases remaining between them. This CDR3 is CASSPSTPVDNYGYTF. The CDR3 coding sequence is TGTGCCAGCTCACCGTCTACTCCGGTTGATAACTATGGCTACACCTTC. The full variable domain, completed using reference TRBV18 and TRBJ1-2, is NAGVMQNPRHLVRRRGQEARLRCSPMKGHSHVYWYRQLPEEGLKFMVYLQKENIIDESGMPKERFSAEFPKEGPSILRIQQVVRGDSAAYFCASSPSTPVDNYGYTFGSGTRLTVV.

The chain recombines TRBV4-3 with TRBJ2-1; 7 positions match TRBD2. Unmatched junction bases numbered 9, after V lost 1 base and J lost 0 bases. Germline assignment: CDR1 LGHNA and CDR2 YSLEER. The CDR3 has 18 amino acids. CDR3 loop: CASSQVVWRGSSYNEQFF. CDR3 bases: TGCGCCAGCAGCCAAGTTGTTTGGCGGGGGAGCTCCTACAATGAGCAGTTCTTC.

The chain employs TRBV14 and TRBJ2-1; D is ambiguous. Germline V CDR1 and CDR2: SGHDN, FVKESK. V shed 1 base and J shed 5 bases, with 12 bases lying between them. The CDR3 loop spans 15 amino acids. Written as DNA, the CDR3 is TGTGCCAGCAGCCAAGGGCTACGCGTCAACAATGAGCAGTTCTTC. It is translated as CASSQGLRVNNEQFF.

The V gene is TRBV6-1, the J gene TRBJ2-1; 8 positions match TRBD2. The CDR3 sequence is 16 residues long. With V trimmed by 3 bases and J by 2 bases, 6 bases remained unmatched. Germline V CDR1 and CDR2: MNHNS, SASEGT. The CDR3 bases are TGTGCCAGCAGTGACCCAAGCGGGGGCGCCTACAATGAGCAGTTCTTC. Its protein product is CASSDPSGGAYNEQFF.

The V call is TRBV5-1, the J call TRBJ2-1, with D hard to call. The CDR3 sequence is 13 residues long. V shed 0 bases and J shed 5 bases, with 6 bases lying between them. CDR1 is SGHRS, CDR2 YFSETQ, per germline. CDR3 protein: CASSLEQNNEQFF. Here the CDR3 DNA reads TGCGCCAGCAGCTTGGAACAGAACAATGAGCAGTTCTTC.

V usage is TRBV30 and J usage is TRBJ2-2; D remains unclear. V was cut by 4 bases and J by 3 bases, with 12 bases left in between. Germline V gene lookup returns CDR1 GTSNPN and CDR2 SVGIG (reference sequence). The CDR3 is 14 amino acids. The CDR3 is CAWKAGRYTGELFF. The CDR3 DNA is TGTGCCTGGAAGGCAGGACGGTACACCGGGGAGCTGTTTTTT.

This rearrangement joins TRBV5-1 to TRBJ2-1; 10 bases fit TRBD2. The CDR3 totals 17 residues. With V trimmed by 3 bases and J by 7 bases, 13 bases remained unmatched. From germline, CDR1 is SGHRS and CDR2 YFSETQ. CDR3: CASSWGSSGGAENEQFF. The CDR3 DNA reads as TGCGCCAGCAGCTGGGGGAGCAGCGGGGGGGCCGAGAATGAGCAGTTCTTC.

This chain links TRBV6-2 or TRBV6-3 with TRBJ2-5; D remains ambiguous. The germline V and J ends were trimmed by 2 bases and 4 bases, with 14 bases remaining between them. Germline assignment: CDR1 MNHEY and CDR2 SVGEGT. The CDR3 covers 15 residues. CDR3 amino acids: CASSYASDWSETQYF. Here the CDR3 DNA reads TGTGCCAGCAGTTACGCCTCAGACTGGTCAGAGACCCAGTACTTC.

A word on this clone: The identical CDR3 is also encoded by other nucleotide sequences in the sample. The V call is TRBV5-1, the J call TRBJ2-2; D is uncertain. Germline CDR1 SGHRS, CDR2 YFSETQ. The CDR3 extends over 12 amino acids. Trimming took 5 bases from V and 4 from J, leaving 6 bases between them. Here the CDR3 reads CASRGGTGELFF. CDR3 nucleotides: TGCGCCAGCAGGGGCGGCACCGGGGAGCTGTTTTTT.

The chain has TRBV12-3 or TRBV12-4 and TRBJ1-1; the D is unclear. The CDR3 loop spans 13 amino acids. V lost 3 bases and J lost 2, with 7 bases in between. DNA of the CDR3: TGTGCCAGCAGTTTTGAGCTCAACACTGAAGCTTTCTTT. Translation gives CASSFELNTEAFF.

The CDR3 loop reads CAWSVGVSGANVLTF. DNA of the CDR3: TGTGCCTGGAGTGTAGGGGTCTCTGGGGCCAACGTCCTGACTTTC. The rearrangement links TRBV30 to TRBJ2-6; a possible D gene is TRBD1 (5 bases). This CDR3 is 15 amino acids long. V lost 0 bases to trimming and J lost 0 bases, with 6 bases between them. In germline, CDR1 is GTSNPN, CDR2 SVGIG (reference sequence).

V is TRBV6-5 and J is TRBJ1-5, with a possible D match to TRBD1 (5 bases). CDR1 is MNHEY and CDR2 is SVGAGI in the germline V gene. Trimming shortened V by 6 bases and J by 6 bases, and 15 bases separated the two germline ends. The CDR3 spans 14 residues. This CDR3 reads CASSLDSNLQPQHF. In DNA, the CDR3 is TGTGCCAGCAGCCTCGACAGTAATCTTCAGCCCCAGCATTTT.